What follows describes a single T cell receptor (beta chain). What it binds is not known. This sample was included in a study of T cell responses to AZD1222 COVID-19 vaccine. Sequenced by immunoSEQ multiplex PCR; TCRdb stores in-frame clones only, minus some. Among tens of thousands of clones, 75% to 90% were seen once, and the ten largest hold 12%. General study findings and limits: Donors were largely white British and mainly female; clonal diversity was possibly underestimated.

The germline CDR1 and CDR2 sequences are LGHDT and YNNKEL (reference sequence). Trimming removed 1 base from V and 2 bases from J, with 11 bases in between. The CDR3 is 15 residues long. This TCR derives from an adult who received the AZD1222 COVID-19 vaccine. The chain combines TRBV3-1 (or the pseudogene TRBV3-2) with TRBJ1-2; no clear D. The material was peripheral blood, obtained 28 days after the second AZD1222 dose. The CDR3 nucleotides are TGTGCCAGCAGCCAAGCCATGGCGGGGAACTATGGCTACACCTTC. This sequence encodes CASSQAMAGNYGYTF.